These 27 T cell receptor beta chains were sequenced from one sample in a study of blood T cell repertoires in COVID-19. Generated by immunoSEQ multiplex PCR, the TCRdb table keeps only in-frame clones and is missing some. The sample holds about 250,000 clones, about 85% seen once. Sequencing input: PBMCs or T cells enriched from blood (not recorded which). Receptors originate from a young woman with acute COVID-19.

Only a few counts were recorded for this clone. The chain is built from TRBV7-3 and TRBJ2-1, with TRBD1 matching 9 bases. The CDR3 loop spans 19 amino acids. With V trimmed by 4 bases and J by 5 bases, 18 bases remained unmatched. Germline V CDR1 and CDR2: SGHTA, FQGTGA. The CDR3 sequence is CASSSLKGTGRRVDNEQFF. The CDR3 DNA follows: TGTGCCAGCAGCTCCCTTAAGGGGACAGGGCGACGGGTTGACAATGAGCAGTTCTTC.

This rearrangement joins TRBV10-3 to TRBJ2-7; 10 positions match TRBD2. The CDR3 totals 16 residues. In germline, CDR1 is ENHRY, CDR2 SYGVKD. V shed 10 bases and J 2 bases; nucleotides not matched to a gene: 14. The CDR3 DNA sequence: TGTGCCACACGACCTTCAGCGGGAGGGGGGGCCTACGAGCAGTACTTC. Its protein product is CATRPSAGGGAYEQYF.

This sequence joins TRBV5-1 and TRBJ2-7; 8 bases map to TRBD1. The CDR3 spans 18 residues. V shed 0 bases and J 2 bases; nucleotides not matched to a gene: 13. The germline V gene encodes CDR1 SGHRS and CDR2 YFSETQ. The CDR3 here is CASSLDRFDRGTTYEQYF. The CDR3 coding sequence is TGCGCCAGCAGCTTGGACCGCTTCGACAGGGGCACCACCTACGAGCAGTACTTC.

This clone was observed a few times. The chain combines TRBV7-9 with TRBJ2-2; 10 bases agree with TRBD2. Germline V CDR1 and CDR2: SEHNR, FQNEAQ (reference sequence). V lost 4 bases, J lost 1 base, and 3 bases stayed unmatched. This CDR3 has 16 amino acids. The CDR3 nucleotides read TGTGCCAGCAGCTCCCGGACTAGCGGGAACACCGGGGAGCTGTTTTTT. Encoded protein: CASSSRTSGNTGELFF.

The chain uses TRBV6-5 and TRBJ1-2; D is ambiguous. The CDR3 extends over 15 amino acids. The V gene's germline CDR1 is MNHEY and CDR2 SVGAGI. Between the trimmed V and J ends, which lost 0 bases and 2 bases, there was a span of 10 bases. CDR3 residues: CASSYSRGYNYGYTF. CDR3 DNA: TGTGCCAGCAGTTACTCTCGGGGATACAACTATGGCTACACCTTC.

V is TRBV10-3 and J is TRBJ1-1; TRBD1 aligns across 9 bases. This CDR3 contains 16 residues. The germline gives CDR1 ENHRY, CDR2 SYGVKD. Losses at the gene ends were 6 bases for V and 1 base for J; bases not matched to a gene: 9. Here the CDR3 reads CAIRGTGYGENTEAFF. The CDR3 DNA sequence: TGTGCCATCAGGGGGACAGGGTACGGAGAGAACACTGAAGCTTTCTTT.

CDR3 residues: CASSPGQLGTGANVLTF. The CDR3, as DNA: TGTGCCAGTAGTCCCGGACAGCTTGGAACAGGGGCCAACGTCCTGACTTTC. This rearrangement joins TRBV19 to TRBJ2-6; D is perhaps TRBD1 (6 bases). Germline V lookup: CDR1 LNHDA, CDR2 SQIVND (reference sequence). This CDR3 contains 17 residues. Trimming left V 5 bases short and J 4 bases short, with 18 bases between.

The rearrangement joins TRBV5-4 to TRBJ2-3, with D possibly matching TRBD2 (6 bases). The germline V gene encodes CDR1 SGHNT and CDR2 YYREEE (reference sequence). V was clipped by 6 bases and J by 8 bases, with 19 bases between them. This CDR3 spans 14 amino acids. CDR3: CASTELSLEGTQYF. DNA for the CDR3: TGTGCCAGCACCGAACTTAGTCTGGAGGGTACGCAGTATTTT.

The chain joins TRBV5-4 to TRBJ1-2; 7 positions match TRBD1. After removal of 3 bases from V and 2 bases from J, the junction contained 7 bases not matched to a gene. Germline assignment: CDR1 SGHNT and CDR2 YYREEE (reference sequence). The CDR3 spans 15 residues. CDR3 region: CASSSIDRVNYGYTF. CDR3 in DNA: TGTGCCAGCAGCTCTATAGACAGGGTCAACTATGGCTACACCTTC.

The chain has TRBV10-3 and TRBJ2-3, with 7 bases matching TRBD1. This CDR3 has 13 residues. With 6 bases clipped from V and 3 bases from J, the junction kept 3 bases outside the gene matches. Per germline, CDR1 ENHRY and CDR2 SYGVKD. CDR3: CAIRGTETDTQYF. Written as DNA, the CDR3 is TGTGCCATCAGAGGGACAGAAACAGATACGCAGTATTTT.

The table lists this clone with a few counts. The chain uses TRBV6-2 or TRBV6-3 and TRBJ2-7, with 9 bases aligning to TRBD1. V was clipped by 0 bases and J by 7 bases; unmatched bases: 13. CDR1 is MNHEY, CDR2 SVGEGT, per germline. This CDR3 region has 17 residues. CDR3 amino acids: CASSYSLTGTGFQEQYF. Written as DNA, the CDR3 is TGTGCCAGCAGTTACTCGTTAACCGGGACAGGGTTTCAGGAGCAGTACTTC.

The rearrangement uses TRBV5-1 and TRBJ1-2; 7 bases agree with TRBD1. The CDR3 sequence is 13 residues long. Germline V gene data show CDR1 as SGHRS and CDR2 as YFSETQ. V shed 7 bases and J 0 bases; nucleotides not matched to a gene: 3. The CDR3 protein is CASQTGANYGYTF. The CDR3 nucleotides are TGCGCCAGCCAAACAGGGGCTAACTATGGCTACACCTTC.

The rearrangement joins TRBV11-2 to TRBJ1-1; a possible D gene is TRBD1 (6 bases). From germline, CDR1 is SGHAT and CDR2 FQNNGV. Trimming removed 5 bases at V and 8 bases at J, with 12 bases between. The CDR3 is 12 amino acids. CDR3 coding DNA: TGTGCCAGCAGCAAGGGACATATGGAAGCTTTCTTT. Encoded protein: CASSKGHMEAFF. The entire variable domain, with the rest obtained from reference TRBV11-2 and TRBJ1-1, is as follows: EAGVAQSPRYKIIEKRQSVAFWCNPISGHATLYWYQQILGQGPKLLIQFQNNGVVDDSQLPKDRFSAERLKGVDSTLKIQPAKLEDSAVYLCASSKGHMEAFFGQGTRLTVV.

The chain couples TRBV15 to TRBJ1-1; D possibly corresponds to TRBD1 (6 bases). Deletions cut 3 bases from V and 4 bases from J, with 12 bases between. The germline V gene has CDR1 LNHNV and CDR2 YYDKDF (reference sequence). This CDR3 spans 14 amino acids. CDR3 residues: CATSRAGVGTEAFF. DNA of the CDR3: TGTGCCACCAGCAGGGCAGGGGTGGGCACTGAAGCTTTCTTT.

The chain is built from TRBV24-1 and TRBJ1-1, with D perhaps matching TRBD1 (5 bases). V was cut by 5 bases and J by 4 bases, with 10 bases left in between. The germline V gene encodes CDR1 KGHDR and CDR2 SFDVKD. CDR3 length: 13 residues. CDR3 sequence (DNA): TGTGCCACCAGTGTGGGGGGGAGCACTGAAGCTTTCTTT. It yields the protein CATSVGGSTEAFF.

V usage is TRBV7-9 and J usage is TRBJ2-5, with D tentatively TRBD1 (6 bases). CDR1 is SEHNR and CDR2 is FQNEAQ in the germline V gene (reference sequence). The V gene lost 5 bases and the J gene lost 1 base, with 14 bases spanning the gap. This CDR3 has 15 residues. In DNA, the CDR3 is TGTGCCAGCAGCGCCCCCGAGACAGGCCAAGAGACCCAGTACTTC. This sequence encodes CASSAPETGQETQYF.

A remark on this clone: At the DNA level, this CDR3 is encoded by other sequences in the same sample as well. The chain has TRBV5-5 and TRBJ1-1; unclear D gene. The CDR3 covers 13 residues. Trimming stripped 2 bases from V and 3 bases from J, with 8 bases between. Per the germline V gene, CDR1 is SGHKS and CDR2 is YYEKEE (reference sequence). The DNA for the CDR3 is TGTGCCAGCAGCTTACAAGGAGACACTGAAGCTTTCTTT. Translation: CASSLQGDTEAFF.

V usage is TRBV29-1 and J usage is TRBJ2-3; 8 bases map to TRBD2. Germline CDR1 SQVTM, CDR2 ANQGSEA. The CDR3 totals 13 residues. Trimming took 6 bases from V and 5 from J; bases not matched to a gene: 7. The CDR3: CSVGRGGIDTQYF. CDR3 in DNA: TGCAGCGTAGGACGGGGGGGGATAGATACGCAGTATTTT.

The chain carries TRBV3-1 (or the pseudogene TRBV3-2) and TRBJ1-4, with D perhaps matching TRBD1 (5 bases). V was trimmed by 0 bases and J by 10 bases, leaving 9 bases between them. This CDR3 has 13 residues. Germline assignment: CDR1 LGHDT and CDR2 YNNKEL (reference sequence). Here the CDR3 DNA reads TGTGCCAGCAGCCAAGATCTAAGGGGAAAACTGTTTTTT. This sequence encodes CASSQDLRGKLFF.

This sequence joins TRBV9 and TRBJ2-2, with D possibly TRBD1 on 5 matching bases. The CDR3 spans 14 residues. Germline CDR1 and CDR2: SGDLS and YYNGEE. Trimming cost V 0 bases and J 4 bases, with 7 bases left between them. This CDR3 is CASSVVGPTGELFF. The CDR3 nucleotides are TGTGCCAGCAGCGTAGTGGGGCCCACCGGGGAGCTGTTTTTT.

CDR3: CASKAAGYGYTF. The CDR3 nucleotides read TGTGCCAGCAAGGCCGCCGGGTATGGCTACACCTTC. The rearrangement links TRBV2 to TRBJ1-2, with D unresolved. Trimming shortened V by 7 bases and J by 5 bases, and 11 bases separated the two germline ends. The CDR3 is 12 amino acids. Per germline, CDR1 SNHLY and CDR2 FYNNEI.

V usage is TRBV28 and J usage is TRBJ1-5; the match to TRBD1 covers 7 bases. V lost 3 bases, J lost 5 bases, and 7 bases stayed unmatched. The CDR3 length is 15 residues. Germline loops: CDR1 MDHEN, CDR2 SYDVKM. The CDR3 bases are TGTGCCAGCAGTTTCGCGGGACAGTACCATCAGCCCCAGCATTTT. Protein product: CASSFAGQYHQPQHF.

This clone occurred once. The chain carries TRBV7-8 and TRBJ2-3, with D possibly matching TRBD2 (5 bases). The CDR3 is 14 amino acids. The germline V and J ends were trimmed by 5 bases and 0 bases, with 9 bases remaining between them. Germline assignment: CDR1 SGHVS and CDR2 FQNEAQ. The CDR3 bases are TGTGCCAGCAGCCCTGGACTTAGCACAGATACGCAGTATTTT. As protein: CASSPGLSTDTQYF.

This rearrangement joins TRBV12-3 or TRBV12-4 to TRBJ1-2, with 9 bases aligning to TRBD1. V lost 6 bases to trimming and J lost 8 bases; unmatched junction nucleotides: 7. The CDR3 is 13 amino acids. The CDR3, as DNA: TGTGCCAGCAGCGAGACAGGGGGTGGAGGCTACACCTTC. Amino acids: CASSETGGGGYTF.

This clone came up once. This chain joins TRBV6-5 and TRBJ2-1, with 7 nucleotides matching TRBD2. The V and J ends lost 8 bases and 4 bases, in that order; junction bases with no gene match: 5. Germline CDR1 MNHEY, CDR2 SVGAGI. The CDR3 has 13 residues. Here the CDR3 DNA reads TGTGCCAGCGGTCTAGCGGCTTACAATGAGCAGTTCTTC. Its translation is CASGLAAYNEQFF.

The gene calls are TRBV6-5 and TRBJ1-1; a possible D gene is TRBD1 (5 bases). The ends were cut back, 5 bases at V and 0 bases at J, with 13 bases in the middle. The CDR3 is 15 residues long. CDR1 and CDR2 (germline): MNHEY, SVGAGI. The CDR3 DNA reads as TGTGCCAGCAGTCTTCAGACAGCCTTGAACACTGAAGCTTTCTTT. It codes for CASSLQTALNTEAFF.

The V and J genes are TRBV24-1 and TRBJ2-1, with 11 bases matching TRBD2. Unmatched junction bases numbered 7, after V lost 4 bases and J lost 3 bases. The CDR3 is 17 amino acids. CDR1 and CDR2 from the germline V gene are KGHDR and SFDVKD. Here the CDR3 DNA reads TGTGCCACCAGTGACACCGGGACTAGCGGTAACTACAATGAGCAGTTCTTC. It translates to CATSDTGTSGNYNEQFF.